This TCR beta chain was found in a study of T-cell reconstitution after alpha-beta-depleted transplantation in children. As it was prepared, the TCRbeta library received unique molecular identifiers. TCRdb ran MiXCR on the PCR reads and lists one entry per CDR3 protein. The sample records 500,000 to 650,000 distinct CDR3 sequences, over 10% being singletons. Germline V gives CDR1 GTSNPN, CDR2 SVGIG (reference sequence). This CDR3 spans 14 amino acids. The J segment lost 5 bases and the V segment lost 6 bases, leaving 7 bases of the junction unmatched. A word on this clonotype: Antigen specificity is unknown.

Study findings and constraints: Counts and diversity of T cells one year after transplant came mostly from newly produced T cells. Diversity of TCRbeta at day 60 was high in some patients, arising from surviving recipient T cells and thymic progenitors. The study reportedly traced alpha-beta T cells about two months after transplant to several hundred expanded graft clones.

The source was PBMCs, mostly from graft donor cells, collected 180 days after TCRalphabeta/CD19-depleted stem cell transplant. The TCR sequence derives from a female patient aged 2-10 years who had a stem cell transplant for aplastic anemia, so the T cells may come from the graft donor. The chain has TRBV30 and TRBJ2-2; TRBD1 matches at 9 bases. The CDR3 protein is CACTLGQGTGELFF. The CDR3 nucleotides are TGTGCCTGCACACTCGGACAGGGGACCGGGGAGCTGTTTTTT. Complete variable domain (other parts from reference TRBV30 and TRBJ2-2): SQTIHQWPATLVQPVGSPLSLECTVEGTSNPNLYWYRQAAGRGLQLLFYSVGIGQISSEVPQNLSASRPQDRQFILSSKKLLLSDSGFYLCACTLGQGTGELFFGEGSRLTVL.